The clone carrying this T cell receptor (beta chain) has only one observation. The antigen remains undetermined. The sample comes from a study of cytomegalovirus exposure and HLA in healthy donors. Study-level points and caveats: In vitro, a few CMV-associated chains proved specific for CMV antigens. The investigators catalogued 150 or so TCR beta chains as cytomegalovirus-associated. Among TCR sequences, most were rare, though some public TCRs appeared in many donors.

Sequencing used immunoSEQ multiplex PCR; TCRdb keeps in-frame clones, though not all of them. Of 150,000 to 200,000 clones in the sample, approximately 84% are singletons; the top ten hold around 9.6%. CDR1 and CDR2 from the germline V gene are SEHNR and FQNEAQ (reference sequence). CDR3 length: 15 residues. V lost 1 base and J 1 base, leaving 8 bases between the germline ends. Sample: PBMCs. The sequence derives from a young man in good health and CMV-seropositive. The chain links TRBV7-9 to TRBJ2-4; TRBD1 is a possible D gene (5 bases). CDR3 amino acids: CASSLDQGAKNIQYF. The CDR3 coding sequence is TGTGCCAGCAGCTTAGACCAGGGTGCCAAAAACATTCAGTACTTC.